Sequencing of this TCR beta chain was carried out in a study of T cells in Graves' hyperthyroidism and ophthalmopathy. Study-wide findings and caveats: Model-based prediction identified ophthalmopathy a median about 6 months prior to its onset. Ophthalmopathy was told apart from stable hyperthyroidism by a 13 V-J model.

This clonotype was picked up many times. Its cognate antigen is unknown. There were TCR beta CDR3 regions amplified from RNA transcripts. HTBI primers drove first-round RT-PCR of the TCR CDR3. MiXCR was run by TCRdb on the multiplex PCR reads, yielding one entry per CDR3 protein. Among about 480,000 distinct CDR3 sequences, about an eighth were seen once, and the ten largest hold around 17%. Patients were excluded for uncontrolled infection, other autoimmune disease, pregnancy or lactation. The source of the PBMCs was over 8.5 ml of fresh peripheral blood. Input material: blood. This clonotype originated in a woman aged 18-29 years with Graves' hyperthyroidism.

As DNA, the CDR3 is TGTGCCAGCATCCGAGTAGGGACGGGTGAAAAACTGTTTTTT. Amino acids: CASIRVGTGEKLFF. This chain joins TRBV28 and TRBJ1-4, with D perhaps matching TRBD1 (5 bases). This CDR3 is 14 amino acids long. Germline V CDR1 and CDR2: MDHEN, SYDVKM. V lost 7 bases and J lost 7, with 16 bases in between.